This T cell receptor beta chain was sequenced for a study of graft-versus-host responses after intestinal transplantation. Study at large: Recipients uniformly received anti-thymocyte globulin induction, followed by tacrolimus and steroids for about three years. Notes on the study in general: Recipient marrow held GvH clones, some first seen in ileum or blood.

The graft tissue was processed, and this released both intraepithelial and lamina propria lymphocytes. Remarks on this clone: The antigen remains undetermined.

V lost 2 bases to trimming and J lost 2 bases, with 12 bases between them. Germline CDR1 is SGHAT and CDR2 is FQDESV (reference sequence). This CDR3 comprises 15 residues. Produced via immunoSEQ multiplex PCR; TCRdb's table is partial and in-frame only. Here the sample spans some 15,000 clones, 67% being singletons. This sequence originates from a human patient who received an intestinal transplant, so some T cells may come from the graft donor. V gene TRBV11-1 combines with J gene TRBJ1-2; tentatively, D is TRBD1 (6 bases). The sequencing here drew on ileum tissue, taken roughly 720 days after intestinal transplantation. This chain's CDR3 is CASSLNPGQNYGYTF. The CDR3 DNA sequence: TGTGCCAGCAGCTTAAACCCCGGACAGAACTATGGCTACACCTTC.